The rows below give T cell receptor beta chains drawn from one sample of a study of technical replicates of blood from several donors. The table came from immunoSEQ multiplex PCR; TCRdb's copy has only in-frame clones and leaves some out. The sample contains approximately 88,000 clones, about 96% of which appear only once. The sequenced sample consisted of T cells isolated from PBMCs. The receptors were sampled from a human donor in good health. Both conserved end residues are part of each CDR3. A D gene is named only where the DNA matches it firmly. Part of the rows lack a size; the others show once, few, many or a class for expanded clones.

D gene	J gene	clone size	V gene	CDR3 protein	CDR3 DNA
-	TRBJ2-1	-	TRBV30	CAWSAASRDEQFF	TGTGCCTGGAGTGCTGCTTCGAGGGATGAGCAGTTCTTC
TRBD1	TRBJ1-3	-	TRBV18	CASSLVPGQTGNTIYF	TGTGCCAGCTCCCTAGTTCCGGGACAGACTGGAAACACCATATATTTT
TRBD1	TRBJ1-5	-	TRBV19	CASSAQGDWDQPQHF	TGTGCCAGTAGTGCCCAGGGGGATTGGGATCAGCCCCAGCATTTT
-	TRBJ1-2	-	TRBV6-5	CASSYGTGLAGYTF	TGTGCCAGCAGTTATGGGACTGGCCTAGCTGGCTATACCTTC
TRBD1	TRBJ1-2	few	TRBV19	CASREPKTGNGYTF	TGTGCCAGTAGAGAACCTAAGACAGGGAATGGCTACACCTTC
-	TRBJ1-2	-	TRBV11-2	CASSLDSGRDGYTF	TGTGCCAGCAGCTTAGACAGCGGGAGGGATGGCTACACCTTC
TRBD2	TRBJ2-7	-	TRBV5-1	CASSQLAVDEQYF	TGCGCCAGCAGCCAACTAGCGGTGGACGAGCAGTACTTC
-	TRBJ2-7	-	TRBV27	CASSLDRFSYEQYF	TGTGCCAGCAGTTTAGACAGATTCTCCTACGAGCAGTACTTC
TRBD1	TRBJ1-1	-	TRBV6-6	CASRPGGARAEAFF	TGTGCCAGCAGGCCAGGGGGCGCAAGGGCTGAAGCTTTCTTT
-	TRBJ1-4	-	TRBV7-9	CASSPRGSEKLFF	TGTGCCAGCAGCCCCAGGGGCTCGGAAAAACTGTTTTTT
-	TRBJ1-1	-	TRBV6-5	CASSLTLGLPATEAFF	TGTGCCAGCAGTTTAACTCTTGGACTCCCAGCCACTGAAGCTTTCTTT
-	TRBJ2-1	-	TRBV27	CASSFNDQGPTDEQFF	TGTGCCAGCAGTTTTAATGATCAGGGGCCCACCGATGAGCAGTTCTTC
TRBD2	TRBJ2-1	-	TRBV30	CAWIGTSGIYNEQFF	TGTGCCTGGATTGGGACTAGCGGGATCTACAATGAGCAGTTCTTC
TRBD2	TRBJ2-7	-	TRBV9	CASSAGTSGFAYEQYF	TGTGCCAGCAGCGCAGGGACTAGCGGGTTTGCCTACGAGCAGTACTTC
-	TRBJ2-3	-	TRBV2	CARGDTPDTQYF	TGTGCCAGGGGGGACACCCCAGATACGCAGTATTTT
TRBD2	TRBJ2-7	-	TRBV5-6	CASSHAGAQQYF	TGTGCCAGCAGTCACGCGGGAGCTCAGCAGTACTTC
-	TRBJ2-1	-	TRBV7-9	CASSETPRAMGGNEQFF	TGTGCCAGCAGCGAGACCCCCAGGGCAATGGGTGGAAATGAGCAGTTCTTC
-	TRBJ2-1	-	TRBV28	CASSLFVFRGNEQFF	TGTGCCAGCAGTTTATTCGTTTTTCGGGGGAATGAGCAGTTCTTC
TRBD1	TRBJ2-1	-	TRBV6-5	CASSTPQGALNEQFF	TGTGCCAGCAGTACCCCCCAGGGGGCGCTTAATGAGCAGTTCTTC
-	TRBJ1-3	-	TRBV4-1	CASSQEGGARFSGNTIYF	TGCGCCAGCAGCCAAGAAGGGGGGGCCAGATTCTCTGGAAACACCATATATTTT
-	TRBJ2-3	-	TRBV4-1	CASSQVGSDTQYF	TGCGCCAGCAGCCAAGTCGGGTCCGATACGCAGTATTTT
-	TRBJ1-5	-	TRBV7-8	CASSLSRGFSNQPQHF	TGTGCCAGCAGCTTATCCAGGGGCTTCTCCAATCAGCCCCAGCATTTT
-	TRBJ2-1	once	TRBV12-5	CASATHGGNEQFF	TGTGCTAGTGCCACACATGGGGGGAATGAGCAGTTCTTC
-	TRBJ2-5	once	TRBV2	CASSDPGQMYQETQYF	TGTGCCAGCAGTGATCCGGGACAAATGTACCAAGAGACCCAGTACTTC
-	TRBJ2-3	-	TRBV11-3	CASSSRLVRDTQYF	TGTGCCAGCAGCTCCAGACTAGTCCGAGATACGCAGTATTTT
TRBD2	TRBJ2-1	-	TRBV7-9	CASSLASGISYNEQFF	TGTGCCAGCAGCTTAGCTAGCGGGATCTCCTACAATGAGCAGTTCTTC
TRBD1	TRBJ1-1	-	TRBV7-3	CASRTGGGYTEAFF	TGTGCCAGCAGAACAGGGGGCGGTTACACTGAAGCTTTCTTT
TRBD2	TRBJ2-7	-	TRBV11-3	CASSFDGTSDSYEQYF	TGTGCCAGCAGCTTTGACGGGACTAGCGATTCCTACGAGCAGTACTTC
TRBD2	TRBJ2-1	-	TRBV5-1	CASSRLAGPSYNEQFF	TGCGCCAGCAGTAGACTAGCGGGACCCTCCTACAATGAGCAGTTCTTC
-	TRBJ2-7	-	TRBV10-3	CAISLTGQGDEQYF	TGTGCCATCAGTTTGACCGGGCAAGGGGACGAGCAGTACTTC
-	TRBJ2-7	-	TRBV11-2	CASTLRPDNSYEQYF	TGTGCCAGCACCCTACGCCCGGACAACTCCTACGAGCAGTACTTC
TRBD1	TRBJ1-2	-	TRBV2	CASREMTGADYGYTF	TGTGCCAGCAGGGAGATGACAGGGGCGGACTATGGCTACACCTTC
-	TRBJ2-2	-	TRBV29-1	CSVEGAGHGELFF	TGCAGCGTTGAAGGGGCTGGACACGGGGAGCTGTTTTTT
TRBD2	TRBJ2-1	-	TRBV7-6	CASSTLAGVFYNEQFF	TGTGCCAGCAGCACCCTAGCGGGAGTTTTCTACAATGAGCAGTTCTTC
TRBD1	TRBJ2-2	-	TRBV7-6	CASSTGDRPGELFF	TGTGCCAGCAGCACAGGGGATCGACCCGGGGAGCTGTTTTTT
TRBD2	TRBJ2-1	-	TRBV27	CASSLWAGGASYNEQFF	TGTGCCAGCAGTTTGTGGGCGGGAGGGGCTTCCTACAATGAGCAGTTCTTC
-	TRBJ2-6	-	TRBV18	CASSPHAPGSSGANVLTF	TGTGCCAGCTCACCACACGCTCCAGGGTCCTCTGGGGCCAACGTCCTGACTTTC
-	TRBJ1-1	-	TRBV27	CASSLSMGAGGDTEAFF	TGTGCCAGCAGTTTATCGATGGGCGCGGGAGGGGACACTGAAGCTTTCTTT
-	TRBJ2-5	-	TRBV9	CASSVTGQGVQETQYF	TGTGCCAGCAGCGTAACAGGGCAGGGAGTCCAAGAGACCCAGTACTTC
TRBD2	TRBJ2-7	-	TRBV11-2	CASSLEVYVGGPVYEQYF	TGTGCCAGCAGCTTAGAGGTATATGTGGGAGGGCCAGTATACGAGCAGTACTTC
-	TRBJ1-1	-	TRBV27	CASSFFWTDEAFF	TGTGCCAGCAGTTTCTTTTGGACAGATGAAGCTTTCTTT
TRBD2	TRBJ2-7	-	TRBV7-3	CASSPLSGSYEQYF	TGTGCCAGCAGCCCCCTCAGCGGGAGTTACGAGCAGTACTTC
-	TRBJ2-3	once	TRBV5-4	CASSFLLGRGTDTQYF	TGTGCCAGCAGCTTTCTTCTTGGGCGAGGCACAGATACGCAGTATTTT
TRBD1	TRBJ1-1	-	TRBV29-1	CSVVRGLGTEAFF	TGCAGCGTTGTAAGGGGGCTTGGGACTGAAGCTTTCTTT
-	TRBJ2-1	-	TRBV25-1	CASSELGERDNEQFF	TGTGCCAGCAGTGAATTGGGGGAGCGGGACAATGAGCAGTTCTTC
TRBD1	TRBJ1-2	-	TRBV11-3	CASSSDRANGYTF	TGTGCCAGCAGCTCCGACAGGGCTAATGGCTACACCTTC